This T cell receptor (beta chain) emerged from a study of chemoradiotherapy in HPV16-positive cancers. The assay was immunoSEQ multiplex PCR, and TCRdb's table has in-frame clones only and misses some. Of about 5,200 clones listed, about 91% are singletons. Trimming took 3 bases from V and 1 from J, leaving 10 bases between them. The CDR3 consists of 15 residues. Germline V lookup: CDR1 LNHDA, CDR2 SQIVND (reference sequence). This clonotype originated in a human donor with HPV-associated anogenital cancer. The chain carries TRBV19 and TRBJ1-3, with D hard to call. This material consisted of blood, taken from a patient who underwent chemoradiotherapy. CDR3 DNA: TGTGCCAGTAGTATTCGCTCGGGTTCTGGAAACACCATATATTTT. Residues: CASSIRSGSGNTIYF.